This TCR beta chain originates from a study of OX40 agonist ivuxolimab in advanced cancers. Study information: Patients with prior anti-PD-1, anti-PD-L1 or anti-CTLA-4 therapy were eligible; about 41% had some. Three patients showed partial responses: one hepatocellular carcinoma and two cutaneous melanoma cases.

Notes on this clone: No antigen is known for it.

Study-level points and caveats: The expanded peripheral T cells' antigen specificity was not determined.

Deletions cut 2 bases from V and 4 bases from J, with 11 bases between. CDR3 length: 14 amino acids. Germline assignment: CDR1 SNHLY and CDR2 FYNNEI. Sequencing used immunoSEQ multiplex PCR; TCRdb keeps in-frame clones, though not all of them. This table has about 62,000 clones, around 74% appearing once. This rearrangement joins TRBV2 to TRBJ1-2; tentatively, D is TRBD1 (6 bases). This TCR was sampled from an adult with an advanced solid tumor such as melanoma, head and neck, liver or kidney cancer. The sequencing here drew on CD4+ or CD8+ T cells sorted from blood, taken in a trial of the OX40 agonist ivuxolimab. The CDR3 loop reads CASSERGPGYGYTF. CDR3 nucleotides: TGTGCCAGCAGTGAACGGGGGCCGGGCTATGGCTACACCTTC.